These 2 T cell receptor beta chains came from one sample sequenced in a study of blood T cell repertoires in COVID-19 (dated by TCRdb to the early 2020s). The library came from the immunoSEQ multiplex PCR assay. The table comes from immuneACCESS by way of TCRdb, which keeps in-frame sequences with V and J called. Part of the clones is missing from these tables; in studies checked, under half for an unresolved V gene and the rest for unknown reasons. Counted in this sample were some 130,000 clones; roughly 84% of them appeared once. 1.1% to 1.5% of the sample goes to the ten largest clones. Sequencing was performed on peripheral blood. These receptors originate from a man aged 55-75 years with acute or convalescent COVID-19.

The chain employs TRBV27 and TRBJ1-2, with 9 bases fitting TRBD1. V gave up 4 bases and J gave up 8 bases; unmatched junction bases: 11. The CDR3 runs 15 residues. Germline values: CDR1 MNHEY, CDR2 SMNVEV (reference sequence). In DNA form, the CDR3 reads TGTGCCAGCAGTTATTCGGGACAGGGAAGACAGGGCTACACCTTC. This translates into CASSYSGQGRQGYTF.

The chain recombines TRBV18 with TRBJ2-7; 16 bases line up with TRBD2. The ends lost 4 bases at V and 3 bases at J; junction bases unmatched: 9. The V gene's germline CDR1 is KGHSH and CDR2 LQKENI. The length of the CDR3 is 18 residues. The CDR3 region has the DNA TGTGCCAGCTCACGATCGGGACTAGCGGGAGGGATCAGCTACGAGCAGTACTTC. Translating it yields CASSRSGLAGGISYEQYF.